Presented here are 7 T cell receptor beta chains from one specimen sequenced in a study of cytomegalovirus exposure and HLA in healthy donors. The repertoire was sequenced with immunoSEQ multiplex PCR; TCRdb's copy has only in-frame clones and lacks some. The sample lists about 240,000 clones; around nine tenths were seen once. Input material: PBMCs. Source of these receptors: a man younger than 30 in good health and CMV-seronegative.

The chain combines TRBV19 with TRBJ2-1; possible D gene TRBD1, 6 bases. Germline CDR1 and CDR2: LNHDA and SQIVND (reference sequence). This CDR3 is built from 14 residues. Trimming cost V 3 bases and J 5 bases, with 11 bases left between them. The CDR3: CASSIRGSNNEQFF. Written as DNA, the CDR3 is TGTGCCAGTAGTATCAGGGGATCCAACAATGAGCAGTTCTTC.

The V call is TRBV5-6, the J call TRBJ2-7; TRBD2 might be the D (6 bases). Germline V CDR1 and CDR2: SGHDT, YYEEEE. V was trimmed by 2 bases and J by 2 bases, leaving 11 bases between them. The CDR3 runs to 14 residues. The CDR3 protein is CASSFGRQTYEQYF. The CDR3 nucleotides are TGTGCCAGCAGCTTCGGGAGACAAACCTACGAGCAGTACTTC.

V and J are TRBV6-5 and TRBJ1-6; the D gene is possibly TRBD1 (5 bases). The ends were cut back, 0 bases at V and 12 bases at J, with 9 bases in the middle. This CDR3 spans 13 amino acids. Germline CDR1 MNHEY, CDR2 SVGAGI. The CDR3 DNA reads as TGTGCCAGCAGTTACTCTCGGGGGGGACCCCTCCACTTT. As protein: CASSYSRGGPLHF.

V gene TRBV28 combines with J gene TRBJ2-7; no reliable D call. V lost 8 bases and J lost 2, with 19 bases in between. Germline-derived CDR1 and CDR2 are MDHEN and SYDVKM. The CDR3 is 15 amino acids. The CDR3, as DNA: TGTGCCAGCTCCCTCATCAGGATCGAAACCTACGAGCAGTACTTC. Translating it yields CASSLIRIETYEQYF. Full variable domain (outside the CDR3, taken from reference TRBV28 and TRBJ2-7): DVKVTQSSRYLVKRTGEKVFLECVQDMDHENMFWYRQDPGLGLRLIYFSYDVKMKEKGDIPEGYSVSREKKERFSLILESASTNQTSMYLCASSLIRIETYEQYFGPGTRLTVT.

This chain uses TRBV21-1 with TRBJ2-3; no check of the table's D call, TRBD1, against the DNA was made. TRBV21-1 is termed a pseudogene. This CDR3 comprises 17 residues. The CDR3 reads CASSIPSGQGSTDTQYF. The CDR3 DNA is TGTGCCAGCAGCATCCCCTCGGGGCAGGGGAGCACAGATACGCAGTATTTT.

V is TRBV4-1 and J is TRBJ2-1, with 8 nucleotides matching TRBD1. The length of the CDR3 is 16 residues. Germline loops: CDR1 MGHRA, CDR2 YSYEKL. V shed 1 base and J 9 bases; nucleotides not matched to a gene: 11. CDR3 sequence: CASSQVWTGLFGEQFF. The CDR3 nucleotides read TGCGCCAGCAGCCAAGTTTGGACAGGGCTCTTCGGTGAGCAGTTCTTC.

The chain has TRBV6-5 and TRBJ2-2; 14 bases are shared with TRBD2. Per germline, CDR1 MNHEY and CDR2 SVGAGI. CDR3 size: 15 residues. V lost 10 bases, J lost 6 bases, and 7 bases stayed unmatched. The CDR3: CATRGLAGVAGELFF. CDR3 DNA: TGTGCCACCCGGGGACTAGCGGGAGTCGCCGGGGAGCTGTTTTTT.